The sequence of this TCR beta chain was determined in a study of tumor and adjacent non-tumor tissue in lung cancer. On the study more broadly: Patients comprised over 9 adenocarcinoma, a couple of squamous cell carcinoma and 1 small cell lung cancer. Study outcomes and limitations: Significantly higher TCR diversity was found in tumor than normal lung. Normal lung showed higher cumulative top 100 clone frequency than tumor. Higher tumor TCR diversity was associated with shorter survival.

No cell sorting was done before RNA was extracted from the tissue. More than 3 cm separated this lung sample from the edge of the tumor. V was trimmed by 6 bases and J by 0 bases, leaving 9 bases between them. There are 15 residues in the CDR3. Germline values: CDR1 MNHEY, CDR2 SVGEGT. The library came from three nested PCR rounds adapted from ARM-PCR protocols. TCRdb reprocessed the multiplex PCR reads with MiXCR, giving one entry per CDR3 protein. The sample lists 60,000 or so distinct CDR3 sequences, about 63% occurring once. This clonotype was found many times. Its cognate antigen is unknown. V usage is TRBV6-2 or TRBV6-3 and J usage is TRBJ2-6, with D hard to call. Source material: distant non-tumor lung tissue. The TCR originated in a man in his 70s with non-small cell lung cancer. The CDR3 DNA is TGTGCCAGCAGCCGAGAAGCCTCTGGGGCCAACGTCCTGACTTTC. Amino acid sequence: CASSREASGANVLTF.